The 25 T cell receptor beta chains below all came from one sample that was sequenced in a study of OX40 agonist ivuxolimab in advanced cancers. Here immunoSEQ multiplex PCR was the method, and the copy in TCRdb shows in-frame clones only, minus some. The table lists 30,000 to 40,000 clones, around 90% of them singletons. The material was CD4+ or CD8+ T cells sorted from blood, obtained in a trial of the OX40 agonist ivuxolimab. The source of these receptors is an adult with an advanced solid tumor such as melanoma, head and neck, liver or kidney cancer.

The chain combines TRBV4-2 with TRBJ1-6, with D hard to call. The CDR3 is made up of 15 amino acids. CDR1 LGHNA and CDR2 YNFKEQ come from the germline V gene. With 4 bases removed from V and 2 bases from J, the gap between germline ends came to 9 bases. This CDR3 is CASSPRHPYNSPLHF. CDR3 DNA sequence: TGTGCCAGCAGCCCCCGACACCCCTATAATTCACCCCTCCACTTT.

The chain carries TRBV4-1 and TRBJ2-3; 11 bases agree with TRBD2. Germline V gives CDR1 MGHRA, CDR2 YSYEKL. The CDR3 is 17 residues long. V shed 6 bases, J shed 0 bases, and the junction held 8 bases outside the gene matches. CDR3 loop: CASSFGLAGSSTDTQYF. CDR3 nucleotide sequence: TGCGCCAGCAGTTTTGGACTAGCGGGCTCTAGCACAGATACGCAGTATTTT.

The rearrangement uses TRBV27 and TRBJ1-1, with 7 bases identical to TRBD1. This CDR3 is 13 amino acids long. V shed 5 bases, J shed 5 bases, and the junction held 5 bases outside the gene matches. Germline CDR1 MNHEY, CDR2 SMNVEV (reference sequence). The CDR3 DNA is TGTGCCAGCAGTCGCAGGGGGGGGACTGAAGCTTTCTTT. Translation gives CASSRRGGTEAFF.

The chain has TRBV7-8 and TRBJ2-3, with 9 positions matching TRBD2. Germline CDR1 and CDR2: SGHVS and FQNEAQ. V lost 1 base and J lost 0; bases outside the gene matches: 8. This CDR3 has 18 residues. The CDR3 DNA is TGTGCCAGCAGCTTAGGGGCCAGCGGGGGGTCGAGCACAGATACGCAGTATTTT. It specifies CASSLGASGGSSTDTQYF.

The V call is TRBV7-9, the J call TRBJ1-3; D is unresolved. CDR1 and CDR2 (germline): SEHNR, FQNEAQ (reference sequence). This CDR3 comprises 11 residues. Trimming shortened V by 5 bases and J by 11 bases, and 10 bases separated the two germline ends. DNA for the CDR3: TGTGCCAGCAGCCCAGGATGGTCCATATATTTT. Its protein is CASSPGWSIYF.

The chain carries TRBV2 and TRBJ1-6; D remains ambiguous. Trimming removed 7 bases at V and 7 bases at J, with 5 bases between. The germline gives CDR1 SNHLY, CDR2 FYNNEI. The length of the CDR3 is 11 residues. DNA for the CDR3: TGTGCCAGCACGGAGAATTCACCCCTCCACTTT. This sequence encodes CASTENSPLHF.

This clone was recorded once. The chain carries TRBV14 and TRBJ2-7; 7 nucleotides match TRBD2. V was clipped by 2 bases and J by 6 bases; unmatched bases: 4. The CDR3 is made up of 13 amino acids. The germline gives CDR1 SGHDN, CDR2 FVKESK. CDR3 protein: CASSQLREGEQYF. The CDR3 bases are TGTGCCAGCAGCCAACTCAGGGAGGGCGAGCAGTACTTC. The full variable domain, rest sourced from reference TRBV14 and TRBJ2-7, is EAGVTQFPSHSVIEKGQTVTLRCDPISGHDNLYWYRRVMGKEIKFLLHFVKESKQDESGMPNNRFLAERTGGTYSTLKVQPAELEDSGVYFCASSQLREGEQYFGPGTRLTVT.

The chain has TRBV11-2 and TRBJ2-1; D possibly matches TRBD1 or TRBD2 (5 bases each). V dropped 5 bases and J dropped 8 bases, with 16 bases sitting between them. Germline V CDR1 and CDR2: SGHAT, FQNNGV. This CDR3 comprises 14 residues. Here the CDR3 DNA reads TGTGCCAGCAGCCCGGGGACCCTTAGGGATGAGCAGTTCTTC. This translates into CASSPGTLRDEQFF.

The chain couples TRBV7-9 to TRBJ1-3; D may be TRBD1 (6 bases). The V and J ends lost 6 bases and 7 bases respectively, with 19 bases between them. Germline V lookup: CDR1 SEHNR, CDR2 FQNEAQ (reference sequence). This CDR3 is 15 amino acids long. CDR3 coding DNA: TGTGCCAGCAGGTCCCTTGGACAGCGGCGTAACACCATATATTTT. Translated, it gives CASRSLGQRRNTIYF. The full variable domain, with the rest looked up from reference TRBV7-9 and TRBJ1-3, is DTGVSQNPRHKITKRGQNVTFRCDPISEHNRLYWYRQTLGQGPEFLTYFQNEAQLEKSRLLSDRFSAERPKGSFSTLEIQRTEQGDSAMYLCASRSLGQRRNTIYFGEGSWLTVV.

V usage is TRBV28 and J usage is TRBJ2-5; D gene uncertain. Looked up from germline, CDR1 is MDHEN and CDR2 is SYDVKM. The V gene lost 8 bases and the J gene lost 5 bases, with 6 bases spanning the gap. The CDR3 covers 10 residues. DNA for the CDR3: TGTGCCAGCTCGACGGAGACCCAGTACTTC. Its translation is CASSTETQYF.

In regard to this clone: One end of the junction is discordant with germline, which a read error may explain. This CDR3 reads CASSLGQDPGANVLTF. CDR3 sequence (DNA): TGTGCTAGCAGCTTGGGACAGGACCCTGGGGCCAACGTCCTGACTTTC. The chain combines TRBV7-7 with TRBJ2-6, with 8 bases aligning to TRBD1. CDR1 and CDR2 (germline): SSHAT, FNYEAQ (reference sequence). The CDR3 spans 16 residues.

This CDR3 reads CASSKTLDTQYF. CDR3 bases: TGTGCCAGCAGTAAGACCCTAGATACGCAGTATTTT. The chain employs TRBV27 and TRBJ2-3; the D is unclear. Per the germline V gene, CDR1 is MNHEY and CDR2 is SMNVEV (reference sequence). The CDR3 length is 12 residues. The V end was cut by 5 bases, the J end by 5 bases, with 8 bases between.

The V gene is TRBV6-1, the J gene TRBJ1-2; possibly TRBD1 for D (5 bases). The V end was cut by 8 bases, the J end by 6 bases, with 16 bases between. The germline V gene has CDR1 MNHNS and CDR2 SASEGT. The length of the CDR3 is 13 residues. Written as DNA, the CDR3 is TGTGCCAGCCGGGACTCTATATTAGATGGCTACACCTTC. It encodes CASRDSILDGYTF.

The CDR3 bases are TGTGCCAGCAGCCGGGATCCGGTACCCGAGACTACTAACTATGGCTACACCTTC. It codes for CASSRDPVPETTNYGYTF. The chain employs TRBV7-8 and TRBJ1-2; D unclear. Trimming left V 5 bases short and J 0 bases short, with 22 bases between. CDR3 size: 18 residues. Germline values: CDR1 SGHVS, CDR2 FQNEAQ.

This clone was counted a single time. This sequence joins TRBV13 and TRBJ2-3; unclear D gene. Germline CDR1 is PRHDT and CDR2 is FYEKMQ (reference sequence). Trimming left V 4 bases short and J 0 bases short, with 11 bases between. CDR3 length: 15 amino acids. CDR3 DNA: TGTGCCAGCAGCTCTTCCCCGATTAGCACAGATACGCAGTATTTT. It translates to CASSSSPISTDTQYF. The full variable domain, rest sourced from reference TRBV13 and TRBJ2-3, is AAGVIQSPRHLIKEKRETATLKCYPIPRHDTVYWYQQGPGQDPQFLISFYEKMQSDKGSIPDRFSAQQFSDYHSELNMSSLELGDSALYFCASSSSPISTDTQYFGPGTRLTVL.

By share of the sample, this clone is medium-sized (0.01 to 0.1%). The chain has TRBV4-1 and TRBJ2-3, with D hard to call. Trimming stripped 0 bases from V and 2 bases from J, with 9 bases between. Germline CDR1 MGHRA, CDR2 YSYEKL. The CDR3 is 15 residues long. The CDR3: CASSQDPVVTDTQYF. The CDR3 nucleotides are TGCGCCAGCAGCCAAGATCCCGTGGTCACAGATACGCAGTATTTT.

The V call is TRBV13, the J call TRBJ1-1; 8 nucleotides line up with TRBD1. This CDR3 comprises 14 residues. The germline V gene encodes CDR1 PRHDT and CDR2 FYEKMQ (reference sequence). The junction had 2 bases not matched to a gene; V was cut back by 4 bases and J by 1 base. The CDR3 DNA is TGTGCCAGCAGCTCAGGGGGCACGAACACTGAAGCTTTCTTT. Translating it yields CASSSGGTNTEAFF.

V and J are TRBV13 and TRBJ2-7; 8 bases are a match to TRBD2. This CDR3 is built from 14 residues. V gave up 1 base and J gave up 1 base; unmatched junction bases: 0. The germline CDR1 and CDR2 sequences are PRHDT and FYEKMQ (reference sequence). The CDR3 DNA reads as TGTGCCAGCAGCTTAGTAGCGGGGTCCTACGAGCAGTACTTC. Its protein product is CASSLVAGSYEQYF.

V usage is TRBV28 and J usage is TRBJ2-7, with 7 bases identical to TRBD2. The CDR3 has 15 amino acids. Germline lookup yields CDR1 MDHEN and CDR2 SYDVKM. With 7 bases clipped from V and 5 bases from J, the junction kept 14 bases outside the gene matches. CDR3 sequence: CASKEVGGSVHEQYF. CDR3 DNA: TGTGCCAGCAAGGAGGTTGGCGGGAGTGTCCACGAGCAGTACTTC.

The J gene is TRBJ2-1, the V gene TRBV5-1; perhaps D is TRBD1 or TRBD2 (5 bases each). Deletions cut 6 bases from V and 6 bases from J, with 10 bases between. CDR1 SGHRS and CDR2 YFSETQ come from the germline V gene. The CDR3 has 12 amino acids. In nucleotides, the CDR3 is TGCGCCAGCACCCTGGGGGTCAATGAGCAGTTCTTC. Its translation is CASTLGVNEQFF.

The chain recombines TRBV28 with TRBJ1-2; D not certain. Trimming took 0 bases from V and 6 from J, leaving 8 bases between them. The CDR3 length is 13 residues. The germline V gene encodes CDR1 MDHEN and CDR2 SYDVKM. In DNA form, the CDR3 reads TGTGCCAGCAGTTTATGGTCTTATGATGGCTACACCTTC. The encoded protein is CASSLWSYDGYTF.

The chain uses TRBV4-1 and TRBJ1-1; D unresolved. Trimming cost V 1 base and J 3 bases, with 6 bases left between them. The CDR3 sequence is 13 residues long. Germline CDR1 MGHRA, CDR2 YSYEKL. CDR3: CASSQGRHTEAFF. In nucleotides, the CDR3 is TGCGCCAGCAGCCAAGGGCGTCACACTGAAGCTTTCTTT.

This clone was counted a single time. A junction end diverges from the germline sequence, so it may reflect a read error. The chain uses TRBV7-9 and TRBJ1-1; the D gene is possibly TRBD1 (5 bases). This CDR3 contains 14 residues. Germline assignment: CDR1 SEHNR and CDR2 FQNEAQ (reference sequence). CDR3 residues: CASSAGGVKTEAFF. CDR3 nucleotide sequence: TGTGCCAGCAGCGCTGGAGGGGTGAAGACTGAAGCTTTCTTT.

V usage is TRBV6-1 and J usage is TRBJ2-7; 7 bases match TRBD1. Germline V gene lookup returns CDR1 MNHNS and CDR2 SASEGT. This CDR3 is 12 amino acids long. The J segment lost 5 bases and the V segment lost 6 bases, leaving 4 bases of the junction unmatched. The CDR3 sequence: CASRQGLDEQYF. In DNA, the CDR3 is TGTGCCAGCAGACAGGGGTTGGACGAGCAGTACTTC.

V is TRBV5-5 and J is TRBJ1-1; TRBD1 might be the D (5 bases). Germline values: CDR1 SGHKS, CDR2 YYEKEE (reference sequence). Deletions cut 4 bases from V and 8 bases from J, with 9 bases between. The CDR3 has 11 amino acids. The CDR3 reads CASSQTAEAFF. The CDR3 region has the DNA TGTGCCAGCAGCCAGACAGCGGAAGCTTTCTTT. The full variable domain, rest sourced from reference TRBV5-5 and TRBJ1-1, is DAGVTQSPTHLIKTRGQQVTLRCSPISGHKSVSWYQQVLGQGPQFIFQYYEKEERGRGNFPDRFSARQFPNYSSELNVNALLLGDSALYLCASSQTAEAFFGQGTRLTVV.